This note documents a single T cell receptor (beta chain) sequence. Its antigen remains unknown. The sample belongs to a study of cytomegalovirus exposure and HLA in healthy donors. Regarding the study as a whole: Among TCR sequences, most were rare, though some public TCRs appeared in many donors. The study dropped some indistinguishable V segments, TRBV6-2 and TRBV6-3 among them. Sequence variants that were highly shared formed a cluster that was likely a sequencing artifact. In a later analysis, a missense DCLRE1C variant was linked to TCR beta V- and J-gene trimming.

Primers included in the PCR were 60 Vbeta and 13 Jbeta primers. The method was immunoSEQ multiplex PCR; TCRdb's version includes in-frame clones alone and lacks a portion of them. Of about 120,000 clones listed, 75% to 90% are singletons. CDR3 length: 16 residues. The sequenced material came from PBMCs. This TCR was recovered from a young man in good health and CMV-seropositive. The rearrangement joins TRBV21-1 to TRBJ2-2; TRBD2, the D gene given by the table, was not confirmed from the DNA. TRBV21-1 is assigned pseudogene status. The CDR3 here is CASSEKRGAGTGELFF. CDR3 coding DNA: TGTGCCAGCAGCGAAAAGCGGGGGGCCGGCACCGGGGAGCTGTTTTTT.